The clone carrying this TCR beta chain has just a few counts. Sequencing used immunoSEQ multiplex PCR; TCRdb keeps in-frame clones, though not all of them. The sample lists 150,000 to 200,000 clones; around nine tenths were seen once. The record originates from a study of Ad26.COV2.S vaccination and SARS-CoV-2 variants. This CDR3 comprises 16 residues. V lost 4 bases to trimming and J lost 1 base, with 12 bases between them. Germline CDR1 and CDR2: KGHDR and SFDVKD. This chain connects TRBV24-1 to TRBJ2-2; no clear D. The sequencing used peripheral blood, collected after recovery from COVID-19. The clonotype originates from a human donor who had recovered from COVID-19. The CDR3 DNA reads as TGTGCCACCAGTGAGTATAAGGGTAAGAACACCGGGGAGCTGTTTTTT. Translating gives CATSEYKGKNTGELFF.